This is a list of T cell receptor beta chains from one sample in a study of blood T cell repertoires in COVID-19. Clones were sequenced by immunoSEQ multiplex PCR, and TCRdb holds only the in-frame ones, with some missing. There are around 95,000 clones in the sample; under 90% occur only once, and over 10% lies in the top ten. The source material was peripheral blood. Receptors were obtained from a human donor in a cohort sampled during active COVID-19. The CDR3 runs from the conserved cysteine through the conserved F or W. D genes are given only for firm matches. Not all rows give a size; the values are once, few, many and, for expanded clones, a class.

J gene: TRBJ2-1
V gene: TRBV11-3
clone size: .
D gene: TRBD2
CDR3 protein: CASSSERGGLNEQFF
CDR3 DNA: TGTGCCAGCAGCTCAGAGCGGGGGGGCCTCAATGAGCAGTTCTTC

J gene: TRBJ2-1
V gene: TRBV20-1
clone size: .
D gene: .
CDR3 protein: CSASRGGIGNEQFF
CDR3 DNA: TGCAGTGCTAGTAGGGGGGGGATCGGCAATGAGCAGTTCTTC

J gene: TRBJ2-1
V gene: TRBV10-3
clone size: .
D gene: TRBD2
CDR3 protein: CAISLADNEQFF
CDR3 DNA: TGTGCCATCAGCCTAGCGGACAATGAGCAGTTCTTC

J gene: TRBJ1-2
V gene: TRBV28
clone size: .
D gene: .
CDR3 protein: CASSLQGSGYTF
CDR3 DNA: TGTGCCAGCAGTTTACAGGGCTCTGGCTACACCTTC

J gene: TRBJ2-5
V gene: TRBV7-9
clone size: .
D gene: TRBD2
CDR3 protein: CASSFARTRETQYF
CDR3 DNA: TGTGCCAGCAGCTTTGCCCGGACTAGGGAGACCCAGTACTTC

J gene: TRBJ2-5
V gene: TRBV6-6
clone size: .
D gene: TRBD1
CDR3 protein: CAIHRTGQETQYF
CDR3 DNA: TGTGCCATCCATAGGACAGGGCAGGAGACCCAGTACTTC

J gene: TRBJ1-2
V gene: TRBV10-1
clone size: once
D gene: .
CDR3 protein: CASSEAGGYGYTF
CDR3 DNA: TGCGCCAGCAGTGAGGCGGGAGGCTATGGCTACACCTTC

J gene: TRBJ1-2
V gene: TRBV5-5
clone size: .
D gene: .
CDR3 protein: CASSLDFSRGYTF
CDR3 DNA: TGTGCCAGCAGCTTGGACTTTTCTCGTGGCTACACCTTC

J gene: TRBJ2-6
V gene: TRBV11-2
clone size: .
D gene: .
CDR3 protein: CASSHSDSGANVLTF
CDR3 DNA: TGTGCCAGCAGCCACTCCGACTCTGGGGCCAACGTCCTGACTTTC

J gene: TRBJ2-7
V gene: TRBV16
clone size: .
D gene: TRBD2
CDR3 protein: CASTYGGSYEQYF
CDR3 DNA: TGTGCCAGCACTTATGGCGGGAGCTACGAGCAGTACTTC

J gene: TRBJ2-5
V gene: TRBV15
clone size: .
D gene: .
CDR3 protein: CATSTGIRETQYF
CDR3 DNA: TGTGCCACCAGCACAGGGATAAGAGAGACCCAGTACTTC

J gene: TRBJ2-7
V gene: TRBV7-2
clone size: .
D gene: TRBD1
CDR3 protein: CASSFGTGRYEQYF
CDR3 DNA: TGTGCCAGCAGCTTCGGGACAGGGAGGTACGAGCAGTACTTC

J gene: TRBJ1-6
V gene: TRBV13
clone size: .
D gene: TRBD1
CDR3 protein: CASSRTGHNSPLHF
CDR3 DNA: TGTGCCAGCAGCCGGACAGGGCATAATTCACCCCTCCACTTT

J gene: TRBJ2-7
V gene: TRBV28
clone size: .
D gene: TRBD2
CDR3 protein: CASRPSGAYEQYF
CDR3 DNA: TGTGCCAGCAGGCCTAGCGGGGCCTACGAGCAGTACTTC

J gene: TRBJ2-7
V gene: TRBV6-2/TRBV6-3
clone size: .
D gene: .
CDR3 protein: CASSLGTLSYEQYF
CDR3 DNA: TGTGCCAGCAGTCTCGGGACACTTTCCTACGAGCAGTACTTC

J gene: TRBJ2-1
V gene: TRBV2
clone size: .
D gene: .
CDR3 protein: CASSGFTASSYNEQFF
CDR3 DNA: TGTGCCAGCAGTGGGTTTACTGCGAGCTCCTACAATGAGCAGTTCTTC

J gene: TRBJ1-5
V gene: TRBV21-1
clone size: .
D gene: .
CDR3 protein: CASSKALTGSGDQPQHF
CDR3 DNA: TGTGCCAGCAGCAAAGCCTTGACAGGGTCGGGGGATCAGCCCCAGCATTTT

J gene: TRBJ2-7
V gene: TRBV5-1
clone size: .
D gene: TRBD1
CDR3 protein: CASSQTPGQGAYEQYF
CDR3 DNA: TGCGCCAGCAGTCAAACCCCGGGACAGGGGGCATACGAGCAGTACTTC

J gene: TRBJ1-1
V gene: TRBV7-6
clone size: few
D gene: TRBD1
CDR3 protein: CASSFVGQGETEAFF
CDR3 DNA: TGTGCCAGCAGCTTTGTGGGACAGGGAGAAACTGAAGCTTTCTTT

J gene: TRBJ2-4
V gene: TRBV1
clone size: .
D gene: .
CDR3 protein: CTSTLAAFAKNIQYF
CDR3 DNA: TGCACCAGCACCCTAGCGGCCTTTGCCAAAAACATTCAGTACTTC

J gene: TRBJ1-5
V gene: TRBV9
clone size: .
D gene: .
CDR3 protein: CASSVAGDVRQPQHF
CDR3 DNA: TGTGCCAGCAGCGTAGCAGGGGATGTTCGTCAGCCCCAGCATTTT

J gene: TRBJ2-1
V gene: TRBV14
clone size: .
D gene: TRBD1
CDR3 protein: CASSHRGQGNEQFF
CDR3 DNA: TGTGCCAGCAGCCACCGAGGACAGGGCAATGAGCAGTTCTTC

J gene: TRBJ2-7
V gene: TRBV10-2
clone size: .
D gene: .
CDR3 protein: CASSEWWTEDYEQYF
CDR3 DNA: TGCGCCAGCAGTGAGTGGTGGACGGAGGATTACGAGCAGTACTTC

J gene: TRBJ1-1
V gene: TRBV3-1/TRBV3-2
clone size: .
D gene: .
CDR3 protein: CASSRLADQFPEAFF
CDR3 DNA: TGTGCCAGCAGCCGCCTCGCGGATCAGTTCCCTGAAGCTTTCTTT

J gene: TRBJ1-2
V gene: TRBV20-1
clone size: .
D gene: .
CDR3 protein: CSAPGDYGYTF
CDR3 DNA: TGCAGTGCTCCTGGAGACTATGGCTACACCTTC

J gene: TRBJ1-5
V gene: TRBV7-8
clone size: .
D gene: .
CDR3 protein: CASSGGGNNQPQHF
CDR3 DNA: TGTGCCAGCAGCGGTGGAGGGAACAATCAGCCCCAGCATTTT

J gene: TRBJ1-1
V gene: TRBV9
clone size: .
D gene: .
CDR3 protein: CASQNQPGGEAFF
CDR3 DNA: TGTGCCAGCCAGAACCAGCCGGGGGGTGAAGCTTTCTTT

J gene: TRBJ2-5
V gene: TRBV6-5
clone size: .
D gene: TRBD1
CDR3 protein: CATRDRGRSETQYF
CDR3 DNA: TGTGCCACCCGGGACAGGGGGCGGTCGGAGACCCAGTACTTC

J gene: TRBJ2-7
V gene: TRBV11-2
clone size: .
D gene: .
CDR3 protein: CASSLSIQGLASSYEQYF
CDR3 DNA: TGTGCCAGCAGCTTATCAATCCAAGGGCTAGCGAGCTCCTACGAGCAGTACTTC

J gene: TRBJ2-7
V gene: TRBV5-8
clone size: once
D gene: TRBD2
CDR3 protein: CASSPESGTSGGREQYF
CDR3 DNA: TGTGCCAGCAGCCCCGAATCCGGGACTAGCGGCGGTAGAGAGCAGTACTTC

J gene: TRBJ1-4
V gene: TRBV6-4
clone size: .
D gene: .
CDR3 protein: CASSTGGRGNEKLFF
CDR3 DNA: TGTGCCAGCAGTACGGGAGGAAGGGGCAATGAAAAACTGTTTTTT

J gene: TRBJ1-3
V gene: TRBV30
clone size: .
D gene: TRBD1
CDR3 protein: CAWGWTGRVGNTIYF
CDR3 DNA: TGTGCCTGGGGATGGACAGGGAGAGTCGGAAACACCATATATTTT

J gene: TRBJ1-3
V gene: TRBV6-1
clone size: .
D gene: .
CDR3 protein: CASSEVKLPSSGNTIYF
CDR3 DNA: TGTGCCAGCAGTGAAGTAAAGCTACCAAGCTCTGGAAACACCATATATTTT

J gene: TRBJ1-2
V gene: TRBV6-6
clone size: .
D gene: .
CDR3 protein: CASRIGGAGGYTF
CDR3 DNA: TGTGCCAGCAGGATCGGGGGGGCAGGCGGCTACACCTTC